These 4 T cell receptor beta chains came from one sample sequenced in a study of Graves' ophthalmopathy and Graves' hyperthyroidism. Amplifying from RNA transcripts, the study obtained TCR beta CDR3 regions. RT-PCR in the first round used HTBI primers; a second-round multiplex PCR followed. Each CDR3 protein is one row after TCRdb ran MiXCR on the multiplex PCR reads. The data contain around 520,000 distinct CDR3 sequences, approximately 37% of them singletons. The sequenced sample consisted of peripheral blood or thyroid tissue (not recorded which). Receptor source: an adult man with Graves' hyperthyroidism.

The chain employs TRBV7-9 and TRBJ1-3; TRBD1 is a possible D gene (5 bases). The CDR3 runs 14 residues. Germline V gene lookup returns CDR1 SEHNR and CDR2 FQNEAQ (reference sequence). Trimming cost V 5 bases and J 0 bases, with 8 bases left between them. The CDR3 protein is CASSMGRSGNTIYF. The DNA of the CDR3 is TGTGCCAGCAGCATGGGGCGCTCTGGAAACACCATATATTTT.

Remarks on this clonotype: This could be a read error, since a much larger clone is one nucleotide away. CDR3 in amino acids: CASSSDRLNCEQYF. In nucleotides, the CDR3 is TGTGCCAGCAGTAGCGACAGGCTCAACTGCGAGCAGTACTTC. This chain links TRBV12-3 or TRBV12-4 with TRBJ2-7; tentatively, D is TRBD1 (6 bases). CDR3 length equals 14 residues. V was clipped by 5 bases and J by 6 bases, with 17 bases between them.

This chain connects TRBV29-1 to TRBJ1-5, with TRBD1 as a possible D gene (5 bases). The CDR3 is made up of 13 amino acids. The germline V gene encodes CDR1 SQVTM and CDR2 ANQGSEA. With 1 base removed from V and 6 bases from J, the gap between germline ends came to 10 bases. This CDR3 is CSVEVGLSQPQHF. In DNA form, the CDR3 reads TGCAGCGTTGAAGTGGGGCTGTCTCAGCCCCAGCATTTT.

The chain combines TRBV7-6 with TRBJ2-2; D tentatively fits TRBD1 or TRBD2 (6 bases each). CDR1 and CDR2 (germline): SGHVS, FNYEAQ. The V gene lost 0 bases and the J gene lost 6 bases, with 14 bases spanning the gap. The CDR3 consists of 16 residues. The CDR3 loop reads CASSLARGAQAGELFF. The DNA of the CDR3 is TGTGCCAGCAGCTTAGCGAGGGGGGCTCAAGCCGGGGAGCTGTTTTTT.